This T cell receptor (beta chain) was captured by sequencing in a study of shared clonotypes between healthy human individuals. The data were produced by immunoSEQ multiplex PCR, yet TCRdb's version contains in-frame clones alone and is incomplete. This table has around 1,900,000 clones, about 93% appearing once. Terminally differentiated effector memory CD45RA+ cells were excluded by CCR7 positive selection of CD45RO-negative cells. Overall study results and limits: Donor clonotype sharing was expected to depend on sequencing depth.

V lost 4 bases, J lost 2 bases, and 12 bases lay in between. Germline CDR1 reads SGHAT; CDR2 reads FQNNGV. The CDR3 covers 14 residues. As regards this clone: Its antigen is still unknown.

The sequence was collected from a man aged 18 to 30 in good health. Some clones in this sample may be carry-over from other donors' samples. This rearrangement joins TRBV11-2 to TRBJ2-7, with D unresolved. The sample taken for sequencing was naive CD8+ T cells from PBMCs. CDR3 amino acids: CASSYAAQTYEQYF. CDR3 DNA: TGTGCCAGCAGCTACGCCGCTCAGACCTACGAGCAGTACTTC.